This T cell receptor (beta chain) derives from a study of blood T cell repertoires in COVID-19 (TCRdb year 2020). Background for the entire study: Collaborator samples came from the United States, Italy and Spain and covered acute and convalescent phases of COVID-19. The material from the prospective study consisted of cDNA or gDNA derived from T cells, B-cell-depleted T cells, or PBMCs. The dataset comprised deeply sampled blood TCRbeta repertoires from subjects exposed to, actively infected with, or recovered from COVID-19. A freely available public database, intended as a resource for researchers studying the immune response to SARS-CoV-2, is where the repertoires were released. Samples came from the ongoing ImmuneRACE study (first 160 participants) plus 1,254 subjects from 6 global collaborators. A de-identified subject ID, COVID-19 status, age in years and sex were almost always included in the sample metadata. HLA class I and class II types, where available, came from metadata supplied by the sample provider rather than from assay-based typing.

At one collaborating source in Seattle, patients were enrolled during active infection and were followed longitudinally through the course of disease. The collaborating institutions used their own protocols to collect whole blood in K2EDTA tubes. Collaborator samples were shipped for TCRbeta analysis as frozen whole blood, isolated PBMCs, or DNA extracted from either sample type. The table lists this clone with a count of one. Its antigen remains unidentified. No quality values exist for individual bases; no much larger clone is one base distant. TCRbeta CDR3 regions were amplified from genomic DNA using the immunoSEQ Assay, a bias-controlled multiplex PCR. The paper's data handling went like this. The number of nucleated cells in each sample was estimated by amplification of reference gene primers within the assay. Sequence reads were collapsed and filtered to measure the absolute abundance of every unique TCRbeta CDR3 rearrangement. For each sample, productive Simpson clonality was calculated as the square root of Simpson's diversity index across productive rearrangements. The table comes from immuneACCESS by way of TCRdb, which keeps in-frame sequences with V and J called. Part of the clones is missing from these tables; in studies checked, under half for an unresolved V gene and the rest for unknown reasons. Clone size and the V and J calls come from that table; the DNA yielded D and trimming. The sample has some 80,000 clones on record, roughly 78% of them singletons. The ten largest clones capture around 33% of the sample.

V loses 6 bases at its end and J loses 4 bases; junction bases beyond the gene matches: 8. The CDR3 holds 16 amino acids from the cysteine to the phenylalanine. The DNA shown is the 48-base CDR3, in frame from base 1. Via the germline V gene, CDR1 is SGHNT and CDR2 YENEEA. The research as a whole found: Clinical and demographic metadata were provided uncurated, with the amount varying by source and participant.

The rearrangement combines TRBV11-3 with TRBJ2-3; TRBD2 agrees with 12 junctional bases. This TCR derives from a man in his fifties or sixties with COVID-19, enrolled during active disease. The source material was peripheral blood. The nucleotide sequence is given as TGTGCCAGCAGTCCACTAGCGGGAGGAGGAGCAGATACGCAGTATTTT. It codes for CASSPLAGGGADTQYF.